These T cell receptor beta chains were read from a single sample in a study of T cells of healthy individuals. In TCRdb, the 5' RACE reads were re-called with MiXCR into one record per CDR3 protein. The sample lists approximately 100,000 distinct CDR3 sequences, 15% to 20% occurring once. These receptors all stem from a human donor in good health. The CDR3 runs from the conserved cysteine through the conserved F or W. The D gene is left open where the match is weak. The size of a clone is reported for some rows only, either as once, few or many, or as a class for expanded clones.

abundance	d_gene	v_gene	j_gene	CDR3aa	CDR3nt
NA	TRBD1	TRBV7-2	TRBJ1-6	CASSLAGTADNSPLHF	TGTGCCAGCAGCTTAGCTGGGACAGCAGATAATTCACCCCTCCACTTT
few	NA	TRBV6-2/TRBV6-3	TRBJ1-6	CASSRGQANSPLHF	TGTGCCAGCAGCCGGGGACAAGCAAATTCACCCCTCCACTTT
NA	NA	TRBV20-1	TRBJ2-1	CSARGWGAQFF	TGCAGTGCTAGAGGTTGGGGGGCACAATTCTTC
few	TRBD2	TRBV4-2	TRBJ2-2	CASSQGWTSGSHTGELFF	TGTGCCAGCAGCCAAGGTTGGACTAGCGGGAGCCACACCGGGGAGCTGTTTTTT
many	NA	TRBV20-1	TRBJ1-5	CSAGTEGLSHSNQPQHF	TGCAGTGCTGGAACCGAAGGACTGAGCCATAGCAATCAGCCCCAGCATTTT
few	TRBD1	TRBV2	TRBJ2-7	CASLATQGVSYEQYF	TGTGCCAGCCTGGCGACACAGGGGGTGTCCTACGAGCAGTACTTC
few	TRBD1	TRBV29-1	TRBJ1-5	CSVDCARGQGWDGNQPQHF	TGCAGCGTTGACTGCGCCCGAGGACAGGGGTGGGATGGCAATCAGCCCCAGCATTTT
medium-sized	TRBD2	TRBV3-1	TRBJ2-2	CASSQRGNGELFF	TGTGCCAGCAGCCAGCGGGGGAACGGGGAGCTGTTTTTT
few	NA	TRBV11-2	TRBJ2-1	CASSVRDVYNEQFF	TGTGCCAGCAGCGTCCGGGACGTATACAATGAGCAGTTCTTC
many	NA	TRBV20-1	TRBJ1-1	CSAREELRGTEAFF	TGCAGTGCTAGAGAGGAACTTCGGGGGACTGAAGCTTTCTTT
NA	TRBD2	TRBV7-2	TRBJ2-3	CASSFRPPLAGLFDTQYF	TGTGCCAGCAGCTTTCGACCCCCCCTAGCGGGGTTGTTCGATACGCAGTATTTT
many	NA	TRBV20-1	TRBJ2-5	CSARDSRKAYQETQYF	TGCAGTGCTAGAGATAGTAGGAAAGCTTACCAAGAGACCCAGTACTTC
NA	NA	TRBV14	TRBJ2-2	CASSQYKNTGELFF	TGTGCCAGCAGCCAGTACAAGAACACCGGGGAGCTGTTTTTT
NA	NA	TRBV7-9	TRBJ2-3	CASSFLHFECFMTSTDTQYF	TGTGCCAGCAGCTTTCTCCACTTTGAATGCTTTATGACTAGCACAGATACGCAGTATTTT
NA	NA	TRBV20-1	TRBJ2-4	CSARSPGDIQYF	TGCAGTGCTAGATCGCCAGGGGACATTCAGTACTTC
few	NA	TRBV20-1	TRBJ1-5	CSARDRGTQPQHF	TGCAGTGCTAGAGATCGTGGGACACAGCCCCAGCATTTT
NA	TRBD2	TRBV20-1	TRBJ2-1	CSAGGAYNEQFF	TGCAGTGCGGGGGGGGCCTACAATGAGCAGTTCTTC
many	TRBD1	TRBV30	TRBJ2-2	CAWSVQGAGGELFF	TGTGCCTGGAGTGTACAGGGGGCTGGCGGGGAGCTGTTTTTT
few	NA	TRBV6-2/TRBV6-3	TRBJ2-2	CASRSGELFF	TGTGCCAGCCGGAGCGGGGAGCTGTTTTTT
NA	NA	TRBV7-9	TRBJ1-2	CASSGAAARYTF	TGTGCCAGCAGCGGGGCAGCGGCTCGCTACACCTTC
NA	NA	TRBV20-1	TRBJ2-1	CSVLSGVSDEQFF	TGCAGTGTCCTCTCCGGCGTCAGCGATGAGCAGTTCTTC
NA	TRBD2	TRBV4-2	TRBJ2-5	CASSQDLSGGSRQETQYF	TGTGCCAGCAGCCAAGATCTTAGCGGGGGGAGCCGACAAGAGACCCAGTACTTC
NA	NA	TRBV20-1	TRBJ1-1	CSAPMGSTEAFF	TGCAGTGCTCCCATGGGGAGCACTGAAGCTTTCTTT
NA	NA	TRBV20-1	TRBJ2-2	CSAFGPPRGLTGELFF	TGCAGTGCTTTCGGGCCCCCTCGGGGACTCACCGGGGAGCTGTTTTTT
NA	NA	TRBV12-3/TRBV12-4	TRBJ2-2	CASSLSPGELFF	TGTGCCAGCAGTTTAAGTCCCGGGGAGCTGTTTTTT
NA	TRBD1	TRBV12-3/TRBV12-4	TRBJ2-2	CASSFGTGLAGELFF	TGTGCCAGCAGTTTCGGGACAGGGCTAGCCGGGGAGCTGTTTTTT
NA	NA	TRBV20-1	TRBJ2-7	CSARAGSSSYEQYF	TGCAGTGCTAGAGCAGGGTCTAGCTCCTACGAGCAGTACTTC
few	TRBD1	TRBV28	TRBJ1-5	CASSPQGYQPQHF	TGTGCCAGCAGCCCACAGGGGTATCAGCCCCAGCATTTT
many	NA	TRBV4-1	TRBJ2-1	CASSQAVLVYNEQFF	TGCGCCAGCAGCCAAGCAGTACTAGTCTACAATGAGCAGTTCTTC
NA	TRBD1	TRBV20-1	TRBJ1-3	CSAPGGGNTIYF	TGCAGTGCCCCAGGGGGAGGAAACACCATATATTTT
many	TRBD1	TRBV28	TRBJ2-7	CASSLGTAHYEQYF	TGTGCCAGCAGTCTCGGGACAGCTCACTACGAGCAGTACTTC
NA	NA	TRBV5-1	TRBJ2-2	CASSLPQGSVGELFF	TGCGCCAGCAGCTTGCCGCAGGGCAGTGTCGGGGAGCTGTTTTTT
NA	NA	TRBV2	TRBJ2-4	CASYTRGPGDIQYF	TGTGCCAGCTACACCCGGGGCCCGGGAGACATTCAGTACTTC
NA	NA	TRBV28	TRBJ2-1	CASSNTGALSYNEQFF	TGTGCCAGCAGTAACACTGGAGCACTCTCCTACAATGAGCAGTTCTTC
many	NA	TRBV28	TRBJ1-2	CASRVGQVYGYTF	TGTGCCAGCAGGGTGGGGCAGGTCTATGGCTACACCTTC
many	NA	TRBV6-5	TRBJ2-7	CASSYLGASEQYF	TGTGCCAGCAGTTACCTAGGGGCGAGCGAGCAGTACTTC
few	NA	TRBV6-2/TRBV6-3	TRBJ1-1	CASSARGATGTEAFF	TGTGCCAGCAGTGCGAGGGGGGCCACAGGGACTGAAGCTTTCTTT
many	NA	TRBV18	TRBJ1-3	CASSPTGTVGNTIYF	TGTGCCAGCTCACCTACCGGGACTGTTGGAAACACCATATATTTT
NA	TRBD1	TRBV11-3	TRBJ2-1	CASSRQGSNEQFF	TGTGCCAGCAGCCGACAGGGATCCAATGAGCAGTTCTTC
many	NA	TRBV7-6	TRBJ2-3	CASSHPGDTQYF	TGTGCCAGCAGCCACCCCGGGGATACGCAGTATTTT
few	NA	TRBV9	TRBJ1-2	CASGRGYGYTF	TGTGCCAGCGGCAGGGGATATGGCTACACCTTC
few	NA	TRBV30	TRBJ1-4	CAWSPREKLFF	TGTGCCTGGAGTCCCCGCGAAAAACTGTTTTTT
many	TRBD1	TRBV20-1	TRBJ1-1	CSTDRDTEAFF	TGCAGTACGGACAGGGATACTGAAGCTTTCTTT
many	NA	TRBV12-3/TRBV12-4	TRBJ1-5	CASSRNTGTMGPQHF	TGTGCCAGCAGTCGAAATACAGGAACTATGGGGCCCCAGCATTTT
many	NA	TRBV12-3/TRBV12-4	TRBJ2-1	CASSGSYNEQFF	TGTGCCAGCAGCGGCTCCTACAATGAGCAGTTCTTC